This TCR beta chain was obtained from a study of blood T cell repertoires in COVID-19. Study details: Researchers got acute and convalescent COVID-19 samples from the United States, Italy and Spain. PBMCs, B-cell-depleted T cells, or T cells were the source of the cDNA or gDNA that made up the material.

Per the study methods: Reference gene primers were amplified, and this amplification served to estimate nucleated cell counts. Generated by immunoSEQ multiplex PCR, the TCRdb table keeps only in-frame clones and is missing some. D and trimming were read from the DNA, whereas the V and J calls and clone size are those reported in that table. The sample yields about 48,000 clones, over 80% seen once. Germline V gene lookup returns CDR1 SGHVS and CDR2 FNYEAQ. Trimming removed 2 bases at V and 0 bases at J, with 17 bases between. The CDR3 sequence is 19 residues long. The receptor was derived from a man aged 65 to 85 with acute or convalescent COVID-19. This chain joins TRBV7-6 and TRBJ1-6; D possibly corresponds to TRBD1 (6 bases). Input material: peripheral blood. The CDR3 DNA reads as TGTGCCAGCAGCTTACGGGCCAGGGGAATTAGCTCCTATAATTCACCCCTCCACTTT. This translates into CASSLRARGISSYNSPLHF.